This entry lists 27 T cell receptor beta chains sequenced from one sample in a study of T cell responses to AZD1222 COVID-19 vaccine. Sequencing was performed with immunoSEQ multiplex PCR; in TCRdb, only in-frame clones are kept and a portion is missing. The sample lists roughly 120,000 clones; more than 75% were seen once. This specimen consisted of peripheral blood, obtained 28 days after the second AZD1222 dose. These receptors came from an adult who received the AZD1222 COVID-19 vaccine.

The chain carries TRBV18 and TRBJ1-6; D possibly corresponds to TRBD1 (5 bases). The ends were cut back, 3 bases at V and 8 bases at J, with 14 bases in the middle. Germline-derived CDR1 and CDR2 are KGHSH and LQKENI. The CDR3 has 15 residues. The CDR3 loop reads CASSPSTVRDSPLHF. As DNA, the CDR3 is TGTGCCAGCTCACCCTCGACAGTCCGGGATTCACCCCTCCACTTT.

The rearrangement links TRBV7-2 to TRBJ2-7; TRBD2 matches 15 bases. V was pared by 1 base and J by 6 bases, with 7 bases of the junction left unmatched. The CDR3 is 17 residues long. Germline V lookup: CDR1 SGHTA, CDR2 FQGNSA. The CDR3 protein is CASSLDGTSGRLGEQYF. DNA of the CDR3: TGTGCCAGCAGCTTAGATGGGACTAGCGGGAGGCTGGGCGAGCAGTACTTC.

The rearrangement links TRBV18 to TRBJ1-1; D is unclear. Germline CDR1 and CDR2: KGHSH and LQKENI. The ends were cut back, 6 bases at V and 1 base at J, with 9 bases in the middle. The CDR3 has 13 residues. The DNA for the CDR3 is TGTGCCAGCTCTCGAGGAGGGAACACTGAAGCTTTCTTT. The encoded protein is CASSRGGNTEAFF.

The chain couples TRBV18 to TRBJ1-5; a possible D gene is TRBD1 (5 bases). V lost 3 bases to trimming and J lost 2 bases, with 17 bases between them. The CDR3 spans 17 residues. The germline CDR1 and CDR2 sequences are KGHSH and LQKENI. The CDR3 loop is CASSPRGGTGGNQPQHF. DNA of the CDR3: TGTGCCAGCTCACCTAGGGGTGGGACGGGAGGCAATCAGCCCCAGCATTTT.

The V and J genes are TRBV21-1 and TRBJ1-2; the tabulated D call, TRBD1, remains unverified against the DNA. TRBV21-1 is listed as a pseudogene. The CDR3 sequence is 15 residues long. CDR3 coding DNA: TGTGCCAGCACCCCCCCCGAAACAGGGTTCTATGGCTACACCTTC. Its protein product is CASTPPETGFYGYTF.

The genes are TRBV23-1 and TRBJ2-7; no definite D call. TRBV23-1 is annotated as an ORF whose role is uncertain. The CDR3 loop spans 15 amino acids. V was pared by 5 bases and J by 2 bases, with 16 bases between. The CDR3 coding sequence is TGCGCCAGCAGTGATGTCAGACGTTTCCCCTACGAGCAGTACTTC. This codes for CASSDVRRFPYEQYF.

The V and J genes are TRBV9 and TRBJ1-1; a possible D gene is TRBD1 (5 bases). This CDR3 region has 15 residues. V was trimmed by 0 bases and J by 1 base, leaving 10 bases between them. The germline gives CDR1 SGDLS, CDR2 YYNGEE. This CDR3 is CASSVEPGPNTEAFF. DNA for the CDR3: TGTGCCAGCAGCGTAGAACCAGGGCCGAACACTGAAGCTTTCTTT. The whole variable domain, filled in from reference TRBV9 and TRBJ1-1, reads DSGVTQTPKHLITATGQRVTLRCSPRSGDLSVYWYQQSLDQGLQFLIQYYNGEERAKGNILERFSAQQFPDLHSELNLSSLELGDSALYFCASSVEPGPNTEAFFGQGTRLTVV.

CDR3 sequence (DNA): TGTGCCACGACCACCGGGACAGGGGGACGAGAGACCCAGTACTTC. It encodes CATTTGTGGRETQYF. The chain joins TRBV28 to TRBJ2-5, with 11 bases aligning to TRBD1. The CDR3 runs to 15 residues. V trimming: 10 bases; J trimming: 4 bases; junction bases outside the gene matches: 11. CDR1 is MDHEN and CDR2 is SYDVKM in the germline V gene.

The chain recombines TRBV30 with TRBJ2-2; TRBD2 is a possible D gene (7 bases). CDR1 is GTSNPN, CDR2 SVGIG, per germline (reference sequence). The V end lost 3 bases, the J end lost 1 base, and 18 bases lay between the germline ends. The length of the CDR3 is 17 residues. The chain's CDR3 is CAWRVRSGGKNTGELFF. CDR3 nucleotide sequence: TGTGCCTGGAGAGTAAGATCGGGGGGCAAGAACACCGGGGAGCTGTTTTTT.

V is TRBV7-3 and J is TRBJ1-1; tentative D call: TRBD1 (6 bases). There are 17 residues in the CDR3. Germline CDR1 is SGHTA and CDR2 is FQGTGA. The V and J ends lost 5 bases and 3 bases respectively, with 22 bases between them. The CDR3, as DNA: TGTGCCAGCAGCCACCCCCGGGGGGCCGGTGGGGACACTGAAGCTTTCTTT. Protein product: CASSHPRGAGGDTEAFF.

This clone has ten or more counts. The V call is TRBV30, the J call TRBJ2-7, with 12 bases identical to TRBD1. V lost 2 bases and J lost 5; bases outside the gene matches: 10. This CDR3 contains 16 residues. The germline V gene has CDR1 GTSNPN and CDR2 SVGIG (reference sequence). CDR3 DNA: TGTGCCTGGAGTCCGATTTCCGGGACAGGGGGCCACGAGCAGTACTTC. Translated: CAWSPISGTGGHEQYF.

The rearrangement links TRBV10-3 to TRBJ1-1, with a weak D call TRBD1 (6 bases). This CDR3 has 16 residues. Germline CDR1 ENHRY, CDR2 SYGVKD. Trimming removed 3 bases at V and 0 bases at J, with 14 bases between. This chain's CDR3 is CAISDRGKGVNTEAFF. The CDR3 DNA follows: TGTGCCATCAGTGACAGGGGTAAGGGCGTGAACACTGAAGCTTTCTTT.

The chain recombines TRBV27 with TRBJ1-2, with D perhaps matching TRBD1 (6 bases). CDR3 length: 18 residues. CDR1 MNHEY and CDR2 SMNVEV come from the germline V gene (reference sequence). The ends were cut back, 0 bases at V and 4 bases at J, with 21 bases in the middle. The CDR3 here is CASSLSAPLGGRFYGYTF. In DNA form, the CDR3 reads TGTGCCAGCAGTTTATCGGCCCCCCTGGGGGGGCGATTCTATGGCTACACCTTC.

This clone was detected only once. The chain employs TRBV9 and TRBJ2-7; 10 nucleotides agree with TRBD2. Germline V gives CDR1 SGDLS, CDR2 YYNGEE. This CDR3 comprises 17 residues. V trimming: 4 bases; J trimming: 7 bases; junction bases outside the gene matches: 17. CDR3 DNA: TGTGCCAGCAGCTCCCCTCTCGGTAGCGGGAGGCCGTCTGAGCAGTACTTC. Encoded protein: CASSSPLGSGRPSEQYF.

The chain carries TRBV9 and TRBJ2-5; perhaps TRBD2 as D (7 bases). V was cut by 0 bases and J by 2 bases, with 17 bases left in between. Germline V gene lookup returns CDR1 SGDLS and CDR2 YYNGEE. This CDR3 has 17 amino acids. Written as DNA, the CDR3 is TGTGCCAGCAGCGTAGACGGGGGGCGGAGGCCTCAAGAGACCCAGTACTTC. Translating gives CASSVDGGRRPQETQYF.

The V call is TRBV24-1, the J call TRBJ2-1; D is undetermined. This CDR3 region has 17 residues. V lost 6 bases to trimming and J lost 6 bases, with 23 bases between them. Germline-derived CDR1 and CDR2 are KGHDR and SFDVKD. The CDR3 sequence is CATSNMAGLGKFNEQFF. The CDR3 nucleotides read TGTGCCACCAGTAATATGGCTGGGCTAGGAAAATTCAATGAGCAGTTCTTC.

The J gene is TRBJ1-6, the V gene TRBV9, with 7 bases lining up with TRBD1. Germline V gene data show CDR1 as SGDLS and CDR2 as YYNGEE. This CDR3 region has 18 residues. The V and J ends lost 0 bases and 5 bases, in that order; junction bases with no gene match: 11. The DNA for the CDR3 is TGTGCCAGCAGCGTAGCTGGTGGCAGGGGGTTTCATAATTCACCCCTCCACTTT. Protein: CASSVAGGRGFHNSPLHF.

The count of this clone is one. CDR3 bases: TGTGCCAGCAGTTCCCCCGGGGCGGCCACTTATAGCAATCAGCCCCAGCATTTT. Translating it yields CASSSPGAATYSNQPQHF. The chain couples TRBV28 to TRBJ1-5; weak D call: TRBD1 (5 bases). This CDR3 has 18 residues. From germline, CDR1 is MDHEN and CDR2 SYDVKM. Trimming removed 4 bases at V and 0 bases at J, with 19 bases between.

The V call is TRBV7-2, the J call TRBJ1-6; TRBD1 aligns across 9 bases. This CDR3 contains 16 residues. Germline assignment: CDR1 SGHTA and CDR2 FQGNSA. The V gene end was trimmed by 9 bases and the J gene end by 6 bases; junction bases not matched to a gene: 12. Here the CDR3 DNA reads TGTGCCAGTACTAAAACAGGGGGCAACATTAATTCACCCCTCCACTTT. Amino acids: CASTKTGGNINSPLHF.

V gene TRBV9 combines with J gene TRBJ1-6; D unresolved. CDR1 SGDLS and CDR2 YYNGEE come from the germline V gene. Trimming stripped 0 bases from V and 6 bases from J, with 7 bases between. The CDR3 contains 14 residues. The DNA of the CDR3 is TGTGCCAGCAGCGTAGACACGGCTAATTCACCCCTCCACTTT. This sequence encodes CASSVDTANSPLHF.

This chain links TRBV9 with TRBJ1-2, with D possibly matching TRBD1 (6 bases). The CDR3 has 13 residues. V lost 0 bases, J lost 8 bases, and 11 bases lay in between. Germline lookup yields CDR1 SGDLS and CDR2 YYNGEE. The CDR3 DNA is TGTGCCAGCAGCGTAGAGGGGGAGTGGGGCTACACCTTC. Its translation is CASSVEGEWGYTF.

The CDR3 region is CASSLAGAGASYGYTF. The CDR3 DNA is TGTGCCAGCAGCTTGGCCGGGGCAGGGGCTAGCTATGGCTACACCTTC. The J gene is TRBJ1-2, the V gene TRBV5-5; a weak D match, TRBD1 (6 bases). Germline CDR1 reads SGHKS; CDR2 reads YYEKEE (reference sequence). Trimming left V 0 bases short and J 4 bases short, with 16 bases between. The CDR3 has 16 amino acids.

Only one count was recorded for this clone. This chain links TRBV9 with TRBJ1-2, with D uncertain. Trimming shortened V by 0 bases and J by 5 bases, and 8 bases separated the two germline ends. CDR1 is SGDLS and CDR2 is YYNGEE in the germline V gene. The CDR3 contains 13 residues. The CDR3 is CASSVDELYGYTF. CDR3 DNA: TGTGCCAGCAGCGTAGATGAATTATATGGCTACACCTTC. The full variable domain, its missing parts supplied by reference TRBV9 and TRBJ1-2, is DSGVTQTPKHLITATGQRVTLRCSPRSGDLSVYWYQQSLDQGLQFLIQYYNGEERAKGNILERFSAQQFPDLHSELNLSSLELGDSALYFCASSVDELYGYTFGSGTRLTVV.

The chain uses TRBV15 and TRBJ1-1, with 7 bases fitting TRBD1. Germline loops: CDR1 LNHNV, CDR2 YYDKDF (reference sequence). Losses at the gene ends were 0 bases for V and 6 bases for J; bases not matched to a gene: 7. The CDR3 totals 15 residues. CDR3 region: CATSRENRGWAEAFF. DNA for the CDR3: TGTGCCACCAGCAGAGAAAACAGGGGCTGGGCTGAAGCTTTCTTT.

The rearrangement joins TRBV10-2 to TRBJ2-7; 9 nucleotides line up with TRBD1. CDR1 and CDR2 (germline): WSHSY, SAAADI. Trimming cost V 5 bases and J 5 bases; bases outside gene matches: 13. The CDR3 contains 16 residues. This chain's CDR3 is CASSQKTGTGIHEQYF. The CDR3 region has the DNA TGCGCCAGCAGTCAAAAAACCGGGACAGGGATCCACGAGCAGTACTTC.

The chain combines TRBV30 with TRBJ1-1; 8 bases fit TRBD1. The length of the CDR3 is 13 residues. Germline loops: CDR1 GTSNPN, CDR2 SVGIG (reference sequence). Trimming took 3 bases from V and 3 from J; bases not matched to a gene: 3. The CDR3, as DNA: TGTGCCTGGAGCACAGGGGGTCACACTGAAGCTTTCTTT. Protein sequence: CAWSTGGHTEAFF.

V is TRBV7-4 and J is TRBJ1-5; 9 nucleotides match TRBD1. Trimming cost V 0 bases and J 2 bases; bases outside gene matches: 5. This CDR3 spans 17 amino acids. Germline assignment: CDR1 SGHVT and CDR2 SQSDAQ. CDR3 sequence: CASSLAQGARGNQPQHF. The CDR3 DNA is TGTGCCAGCAGCTTAGCACAGGGGGCGCGTGGCAATCAGCCCCAGCATTTT.